This T cell receptor (beta chain) stems from a study of blood T cells in healthy people across ages. A second PCR of 7 to 11 cycles used a sample-barcoded 5' primer and a J-beta primer mix. TCRdb re-called the 5' RACE reads with MiXCR, one entry per CDR3 protein. The sample yields fewer than 1.5 million distinct CDR3 sequences, 42% seen once. The CDR3 covers 14 residues. Per the germline V gene, CDR1 is SGHAT and CDR2 is FQNNGV. Trimming pared 0 bases from V and 1 base from J, leaving 6 bases between. The sequenced sample was blood. This sequence originates from a woman between 18 and 29 years old in good health. The chain is built from TRBV11-2 and TRBJ2-5, with no clear D. Written as DNA, the CDR3 is TGTGCCAGCAGCTTAGATGCAGGCCAAGAGACCCAGTACTTC. Translated, it gives CASSLDAGQETQYF.